A single sample gave rise to the 5 T cell receptor beta chains below, sequenced in a study of identifying expanded T cells in peripheral blood. Using immunoSEQ multiplex PCR, the repertoire was profiled, and TCRdb retains in-frame clones only, with some absent. The table lists tens of thousands of clones, around 87% of them singletons. Material for sequencing was blood. The receptors stem from a person aged 18 to 75 in good health.

CDR3 nucleotides: TGTGCCAGTAGTATCGAAGGGACTAGCGTTTACAATGAGCAGTTCTTC. This gives the protein CASSIEGTSVYNEQFF. The V gene is TRBV19, the J gene TRBJ2-1; 10 nucleotides line up with TRBD2. V shed 3 bases and J 4 bases; nucleotides not matched to a gene: 6. There are 16 residues in the CDR3. Germline CDR1 LNHDA, CDR2 SQIVND (reference sequence).

V gene TRBV4-2 combines with J gene TRBJ2-1, with D possibly being TRBD2 (5 bases). Trimming pared 0 bases from V and 6 bases from J, leaving 24 bases between. This CDR3 contains 19 residues. Looked up from germline, CDR1 is LGHNA and CDR2 is YNFKEQ. The CDR3 protein is CASSQERGSTISRGNEQFF. The DNA for the CDR3 is TGTGCCAGCAGCCAAGAACGGGGATCTACCATCTCTCGGGGCAATGAGCAGTTCTTC.

This clone has just one count. The CDR3 DNA reads TGTGCCAGCAGCTTGGACAGGGGGCGGGCTGGCTACACCTTC. It codes for CASSLDRGRAGYTF. V and J are TRBV5-6 and TRBJ1-2; TRBD1 matches 9 bases. The germline V gene has CDR1 SGHDT and CDR2 YYEEEE. This CDR3 has 14 residues. V gave up 0 bases and J gave up 7 bases; unmatched junction bases: 4.

This clone appeared once. This chain uses TRBV30 with TRBJ2-5; 8 bases map to TRBD1. The junction had 6 bases not matched to a gene; V was cut back by 2 bases and J by 4 bases. The CDR3 loop spans 14 amino acids. The germline V gene has CDR1 GTSNPN and CDR2 SVGIG (reference sequence). The CDR3 DNA sequence: TGTGCCTGGAGTTTGGGACAGGCTAGAGAGACCCAGTACTTC. Amino acids: CAWSLGQARETQYF.

The gene calls are TRBV14 and TRBJ2-6; D is possibly TRBD1 or TRBD2 (6 bases each). Germline V gene sequence: CDR1 SGHDN, CDR2 FVKESK. This CDR3 is built from 18 residues. The V and J ends lost 0 bases and 1 base respectively, with 13 bases between them. The CDR3 DNA is TGTGCCAGCAGCCAAGACCAACAGGGACTGTCTGGGGCCAACGTCCTGACTTTC. Its translation: CASSQDQQGLSGANVLTF.